Below are 16 T cell receptor beta chains sequenced from a single sample in a study of CD8+ T cells in alopecia areata (dated by TCRdb to between 2018 and 2020). The receptor library was made with the immunoSEQ multiplex PCR assay. RNA was extracted from all samples and reverse transcribed into cDNA as template for TCR sequencing. TCRdb holds this immuneACCESS table with in-frame rearrangements only. Some clones are missing; in checked studies, unresolved V genes explain under half, and the rest has no known cause. The sample yields about 180,000 clones; 40% to 65% were counted once. Together, the top ten hold more than 10% of the sample. The sample's time point label, in plain terms: less than 30 weeks on oral tofacitinib. In the paper's terms, the treatment or condition label means: oral pan-JAK inhibitor, 5-10 mg twice daily. The material was CD8+ T cells sorted from blood, obtained at week 24, from a patient treated with tofacitinib. The receptors derive from a human donor with alopecia areata.

The sample holds a few counts of this clone. The chain is built from TRBV11-3 and TRBJ2-7; weak D call: TRBD2 (6 bases). The CDR3 covers 13 residues. Germline values: CDR1 SGHNT, CDR2 YENEEA. Trimming shortened V by 9 bases and J by 1 base, and 13 bases separated the two germline ends. The DNA for the CDR3 is TGTGCCAGGCTTAGCGGATTTTCCTACGAGCAGTACTTC. This encodes CARLSGFSYEQYF.

The chain combines TRBV2 with TRBJ1-2; 7 bases line up with TRBD1. CDR1 is SNHLY and CDR2 is FYNNEI in the germline V gene. CDR3 length: 12 amino acids. V gave up 8 bases and J gave up 4 bases; unmatched junction bases: 4. CDR3 sequence (DNA): TGTGCCAGCGTAGGGACAGCCTATGGCTACACCTTC. It encodes CASVGTAYGYTF.

The count of this clone is one. This sequence joins TRBV19 and TRBJ1-5; the D gene is possibly TRBD1 (6 bases). Germline V gives CDR1 LNHDA, CDR2 SQIVND (reference sequence). Trimming removed 4 bases from V and 1 base from J, with 11 bases in between. This CDR3 spans 15 amino acids. CDR3 sequence (DNA): TGTGCCAGTAGTAGCGACAGGAGGAGCAATCAGCCCCAGCATTTT. The encoded protein is CASSSDRRSNQPQHF.

The chain is built from TRBV10-3 and TRBJ1-1, with D possibly TRBD1 on 6 matching bases. From germline, CDR1 is ENHRY and CDR2 SYGVKD. This CDR3 region has 13 residues. V gave up 6 bases and J gave up 4 bases, with 12 bases separating them. The CDR3 nucleotides are TGTGCCATCAGGAAAGAGGGGGGCACTGAAGCTTTCTTT. This encodes CAIRKEGGTEAFF.

This sequence joins TRBV29-1 and TRBJ1-2, with 7 bases matching TRBD1. Per germline, CDR1 SQVTM and CDR2 ANQGSEA. V was clipped by 5 bases and J by 1 base; unmatched bases: 13. This CDR3 spans 16 amino acids. CDR3 sequence (DNA): TGCAGCGTTCGAGGGGGGGACAGCCATATTAACTATGGCTACACCTTC. This gives the protein CSVRGGDSHINYGYTF.

The chain carries TRBV7-9 and TRBJ2-1, with D unresolved. The V and J ends lost 1 base and 4 bases respectively, with 8 bases between them. Looked up from germline, CDR1 is SEHNR and CDR2 is FQNEAQ (reference sequence). The CDR3 covers 14 residues. The DNA for the CDR3 is TGTGCCAGCAGCTTAGTAGACTCGTACAATGAGCAGTTCTTC. Protein product: CASSLVDSYNEQFF.

The chain carries TRBV5-4 and TRBJ2-1; 8 bases are shared with TRBD2. This CDR3 spans 14 amino acids. The trim removed 0 bases at V and 5 bases at J, leaving 1 base unmatched. Germline values: CDR1 SGHNT, CDR2 YYREEE (reference sequence). The CDR3 region has the DNA TGTGCCAGCAGCTTGGCGGGGGGGGACAATGAGCAGTTCTTC. Amino acids: CASSLAGGDNEQFF.

The rearrangement links TRBV9 to TRBJ2-3, with 8 nucleotides matching TRBD1. V shed 6 bases, J shed 4 bases, and the junction held 7 bases outside the gene matches. CDR1 SGDLS and CDR2 YYNGEE come from the germline V gene. The CDR3 is made up of 14 amino acids. This CDR3 reads CASTIGQGPDTQYF. In nucleotides, the CDR3 is TGTGCCAGCACCATAGGACAGGGCCCAGATACGCAGTATTTT.

V is TRBV10-2 and J is TRBJ1-4, with D perhaps TRBD1 (5 bases). The CDR3 is 16 amino acids. Looked up from germline, CDR1 is WSHSY and CDR2 is SAAADI. V lost 6 bases to trimming and J lost 0 bases, with 14 bases between them. The CDR3 DNA reads TGCGCCAGCAGACCGAGGGGAGCTGCAACTAATGAAAAACTGTTTTTT. Translated: CASRPRGAATNEKLFF.

The chain recombines TRBV6-5 with TRBJ1-2; D perhaps matches TRBD1 (5 bases). The CDR3 length is 12 residues. CDR1 and CDR2 (germline): MNHEY, SVGAGI. V was cut by 7 bases and J by 8 bases, with 14 bases left in between. The DNA for the CDR3 is TGTGCCAGCATATCAGGGATGGGAGGCTACACCTTC. Protein sequence: CASISGMGGYTF.

The V gene is TRBV19, the J gene TRBJ1-5; no clear D gene. This CDR3 region has 13 residues. Between the trimmed V and J ends, which lost 5 bases and 5 bases, there was a span of 10 bases. Germline V gene lookup returns CDR1 LNHDA and CDR2 SQIVND (reference sequence). The CDR3 coding sequence is TGTGCCAGTAGTTTAACGCGTGATCAGCCCCAGCATTTT. Its translation: CASSLTRDQPQHF.

The CDR3 DNA is TGTGCCAGCAGCTTAGGGGGAGGCCAAGAGACCCAGTACTTC. This codes for CASSLGGGQETQYF. The chain recombines TRBV7-3 with TRBJ2-5; TRBD2 might be the D (6 bases). There are 14 residues in the CDR3. CDR1 SGHTA and CDR2 FQGTGA come from the germline V gene. V was trimmed by 2 bases and J by 1 base, leaving 8 bases between them.

This clone was seen more than once but under ten times. CDR3 coding DNA: TGCCCGATGGTTGCGAACACCGGGGAGCTGTTTTTT. Amino acids: CPMVANTGELFF. The chain carries TRBV29-1 and TRBJ2-2; no reliable D call. The V gene's germline CDR1 is SQVTM and CDR2 ANQGSEA. This CDR3 is built from 12 residues.

The V and J genes are TRBV7-2 and TRBJ1-1, with 7 bases matching TRBD1. Germline V lookup: CDR1 SGHTA, CDR2 FQGNSA. The CDR3 loop spans 13 amino acids. The V gene end was trimmed by 6 bases and the J gene end by 8 bases; junction bases not matched to a gene: 9. This CDR3 reads CASRDTGDGEAFF. DNA for the CDR3: TGTGCCAGCAGAGATACAGGGGATGGAGAAGCTTTCTTT.

This chain joins TRBV4-3 and TRBJ2-7, with 9 positions matching TRBD2. The CDR3 spans 15 residues. With V trimmed by 0 bases and J by 3 bases, 3 bases remained unmatched. CDR1 and CDR2 (germline): LGHNA, YSLEER. CDR3 coding DNA: TGCGCCAGCAGCCAAGAATCTAGCGGGAACTACGAGCAGTACTTC. This encodes CASSQESSGNYEQYF.

The rearrangement joins TRBV29-1 to TRBJ2-1; D is ambiguous. Germline V gene lookup returns CDR1 SQVTM and CDR2 ANQGSEA. The V gene lost 0 bases and the J gene lost 0 bases, with 12 bases spanning the gap. The CDR3 has 16 amino acids. The CDR3 sequence is CSVEESETSSYNEQFF. The CDR3 DNA is TGCAGCGTTGAAGAGAGCGAGACGAGCTCCTACAATGAGCAGTTCTTC.